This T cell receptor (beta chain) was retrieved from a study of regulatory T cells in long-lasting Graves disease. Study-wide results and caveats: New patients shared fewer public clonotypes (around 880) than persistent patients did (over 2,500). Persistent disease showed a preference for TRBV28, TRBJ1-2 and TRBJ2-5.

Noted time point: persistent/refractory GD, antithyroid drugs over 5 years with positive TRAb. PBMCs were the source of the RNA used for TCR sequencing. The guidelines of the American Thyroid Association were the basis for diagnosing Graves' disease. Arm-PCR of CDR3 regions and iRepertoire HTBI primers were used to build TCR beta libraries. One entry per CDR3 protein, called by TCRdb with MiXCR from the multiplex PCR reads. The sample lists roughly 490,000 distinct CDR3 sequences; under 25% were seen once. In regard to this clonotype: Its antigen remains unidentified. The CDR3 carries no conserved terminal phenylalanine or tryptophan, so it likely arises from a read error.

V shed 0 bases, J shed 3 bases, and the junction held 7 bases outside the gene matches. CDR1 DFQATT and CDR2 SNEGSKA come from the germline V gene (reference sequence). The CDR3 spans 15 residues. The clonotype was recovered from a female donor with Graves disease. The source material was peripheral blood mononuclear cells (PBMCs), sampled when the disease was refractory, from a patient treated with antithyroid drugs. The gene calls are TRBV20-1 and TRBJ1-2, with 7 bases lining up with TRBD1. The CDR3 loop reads CSARDHRDRDYGYTL. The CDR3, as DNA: TGCAGTGCTAGAGATCACCGAGACAGGGACTATGGCTACACCCTC.